The 5 T cell receptor beta chains below were found in one sample sequenced in a study of cytomegalovirus exposure and HLA in healthy donors. Amplification used 60 Vbeta primers and 13 Jbeta primers. Using immunoSEQ multiplex PCR, the repertoire was profiled, and TCRdb retains in-frame clones only, with some absent. The repertoire includes about 60,000 clones, less than 85% of them detected once, and 15% to 20% sits in the top ten. Sequencing input: PBMCs. Receptors were obtained from a woman aged 55-70 years in good health and CMV-seropositive.

The V and J genes are TRBV11-2 and TRBJ2-6, with D possibly being TRBD1 (6 bases). The germline gives CDR1 SGHAT, CDR2 FQNNGV. This CDR3 has 16 amino acids. V was pared by 6 bases and J by 0 bases, with 12 bases between. CDR3 in amino acids: CASSITGSSGANVLTF. The CDR3 DNA reads TGTGCCAGCAGTATTACAGGGAGCTCTGGGGCCAACGTCCTGACTTTC.

The rearrangement joins TRBV29-1 to TRBJ2-1; D is unclear. This CDR3 is 11 amino acids long. V was trimmed by 7 bases and J by 7 bases, leaving 11 bases between them. In germline, CDR1 is SQVTM, CDR2 ANQGSEA. Here the CDR3 DNA reads TGCAGCGCTTTATCTTTAAATGAGCAGTTCTTC. Residues: CSALSLNEQFF.

As concerns this clone: Distinct nucleotide sequences in the sample also encode this CDR3. The V and J genes are TRBV6-5 and TRBJ1-1; 8 bases fit TRBD1. V lost 5 bases to trimming and J lost 2 bases; unmatched junction nucleotides: 4. The CDR3 runs 14 residues. Germline lookup yields CDR1 MNHEY and CDR2 SVGAGI. The CDR3 nucleotides read TGTGCCAGCAGTAGAGACAGGGGAAACACTGAAGCTTTCTTT. Translated, it gives CASSRDRGNTEAFF.

The rearrangement joins TRBV9 to TRBJ2-7, with 8 bases fitting TRBD1. This CDR3 has 15 amino acids. Germline CDR1 and CDR2: SGDLS and YYNGEE. J gave up 0 bases and V 3 bases, and 5 bases lay outside the gene matches. The CDR3: CASSGQGASSYEQYF. The CDR3 nucleotides read TGTGCCAGCAGCGGGCAGGGGGCAAGCTCCTACGAGCAGTACTTC.

This clone was found a few times. The rearrangement joins TRBV10-1 to TRBJ1-2, with D possibly TRBD1 on 5 matching bases. Germline V gene sequence: CDR1 WNHNN, CDR2 SYGVQD (reference sequence). Trimming left V 4 bases short and J 3 bases short, with 18 bases between. The CDR3 has 16 residues. CDR3 nucleotides: TGCGCCAGCAGTGGGGAGGGCCCTCGGGACCACTATGGCTACACCTTC. The encoded protein is CASSGEGPRDHYGYTF.